Listed here are 10 T cell receptor beta chains from one sample, sequenced in a study of cytomegalovirus exposure and HLA in healthy donors. Profiling relied on immunoSEQ multiplex PCR, and the TCRdb table lists in-frame clones only, not all of them. The profile covers about 250,000 clones, with more than 75% appearing a single time and approximately 12% taken by the ten largest. The sample taken for sequencing was PBMCs. These receptors were taken from a man between 18 and 29 years old in good health and CMV-seropositive.

The chain combines TRBV6-5 with TRBJ1-1, with a weak D call TRBD1 (5 bases). Trimming stripped 6 bases from V and 3 bases from J, with 14 bases between. CDR3 length: 14 amino acids. CDR1 and CDR2 (germline): MNHEY, SVGAGI. CDR3 protein: CASSRDGHHTEAFF. CDR3 DNA sequence: TGTGCCAGCAGCCGGGACGGCCACCACACTGAAGCTTTCTTT.

The rearrangement joins TRBV28 to TRBJ2-1, with 10 bases aligning to TRBD2. V lost 2 bases to trimming and J lost 8 bases; unmatched junction nucleotides: 12. The germline V gene encodes CDR1 MDHEN and CDR2 SYDVKM. The CDR3 totals 17 residues. The CDR3 DNA is TGTGCCAGCAGTTTAGGGGGAGCGGGAGGGCCGTTGGATGAGCAGTTCTTC. This encodes CASSLGGAGGPLDEQFF.

This rearrangement joins TRBV7-9 to TRBJ2-5; D is ambiguous. The length of the CDR3 is 14 residues. Per the germline V gene, CDR1 is SEHNR and CDR2 is FQNEAQ (reference sequence). The V end lost 4 bases, the J end lost 1 base, and 10 bases lay between the germline ends. CDR3 nucleotides: TGTGCCAGCAGCTCGACCCAGCCCCAAGAGACCCAGTACTTC. It yields the protein CASSSTQPQETQYF.

J is TRBJ2-3 and V is TRBV7-2; the match to TRBD2 covers 7 bases. The germline gives CDR1 SGHTA, CDR2 FQGNSA. This CDR3 has 14 residues. Trimming removed 4 bases from V and 6 bases from J; junction bases left unmatched: 7. This CDR3 reads CASSSGLLRDTQYF. CDR3 bases: TGTGCCAGCAGCTCGGGACTACTTCGGGATACGCAGTATTTT.

The table lists this clone with a few counts. The gene calls are TRBV28 and TRBJ1-5; D is unclear. Germline lookup yields CDR1 MDHEN and CDR2 SYDVKM. The CDR3 covers 14 residues. Trimming pared 4 bases from V and 5 bases from J, leaving 12 bases between. CDR3 nucleotides: TGTGCCAGCAGTTCGGGAGGGAGATATCAGCCCCAGCATTTT. Translating it yields CASSSGGRYQPQHF.

The chain links TRBV7-2 to TRBJ2-7; 7 nucleotides line up with TRBD1. The CDR3 has 15 residues. CDR1 and CDR2 from the germline V gene are SGHTA and FQGNSA. The J segment lost 5 bases and the V segment lost 1 base, leaving 8 bases of the junction unmatched. The CDR3 nucleotides read TGTGCCAGCAGCTTAGTCGAGGGGGCGAAGAACGAGCAGTACTTC. Its translation is CASSLVEGAKNEQYF. Full variable domain (outside the CDR3, taken from reference TRBV7-2 and TRBJ2-7): GAGVSQSPSNKVTEKGKDVELRCDPISGHTALYWYRQSLGQGLEFLIYFQGNSAPDKSGLPSDRFSAERTGGSVSTLTIQRTQQEDSAVYLCASSLVEGAKNEQYFGPGTRLTVT.

This chain joins TRBV27 and TRBJ1-5; possibly TRBD1 for D (5 bases). The CDR3 has 14 residues. The V gene lost 2 bases and the J gene lost 0 bases, with 5 bases spanning the gap. In germline, CDR1 is MNHEY, CDR2 SMNVEV (reference sequence). The CDR3 DNA reads TGTGCCAGCAGTTTAGGGGCTAGCAATCAGCCCCAGCATTTT. It is translated as CASSLGASNQPQHF.

This clone was counted ten times or more. This chain uses TRBV27 with TRBJ1-1; TRBD1 might be the D (5 bases). Germline loops: CDR1 MNHEY, CDR2 SMNVEV (reference sequence). V shed 8 bases and J shed 3 bases, with 13 bases lying between them. There are 13 residues in the CDR3. This chain's CDR3 is CASQLEGHTEAFF. CDR3 DNA sequence: TGTGCCAGCCAACTGGAGGGACACACTGAAGCTTTCTTT.

This chain connects TRBV5-1 to TRBJ2-5, with 10 bases identical to TRBD1. The CDR3 runs to 15 residues. The trim removed 2 bases at V and 4 bases at J, leaving 5 bases unmatched. Germline values: CDR1 SGHRS, CDR2 YFSETQ. The CDR3 loop reads CASSFGDRGSETQYF. The CDR3 DNA is TGCGCCAGCAGCTTCGGGGACAGGGGATCAGAGACCCAGTACTTC.

This clone came up once. The chain couples TRBV27 to TRBJ2-7; D is undetermined. V was shortened by 2 bases and J by 3 bases, with 14 bases between the two germline ends. This CDR3 region has 15 residues. The germline gives CDR1 MNHEY, CDR2 SMNVEV (reference sequence). The CDR3 region is CASSLRTEPLYEQYF. The CDR3, as DNA: TGTGCCAGCAGTTTACGGACGGAACCGCTCTACGAGCAGTACTTC.